This T cell receptor (beta chain) was captured by sequencing in a study of siplizumab effects on memory and regulatory T cells. Clones were read by immunoSEQ multiplex PCR, and TCRdb kept only the in-frame ones, dropping some. The sample yields 99,000 or so clones, just over 90% seen once. General study points: The drug siplizumab significantly decreased the alloreactive sequences that could be traced to unstimulated CD4+ memory cells. Apparently more diverse than memory cells, naive T cells also seemed major alloresponse contributors. In siplizumab conditions, mappable alloreactive CD4+ clones averaged 68.8% Treg-derived, against 25% to 30% in controls. Assignment of a naive or memory phenotype failed for roughly 75-95% of the proliferating CD4+ or CD8+ clones.

This clone was observed a handful of times. No antigen is known for it. Germline values: CDR1 LNHDA, CDR2 SQIVND (reference sequence). J gave up 9 bases and V 4 bases, and 15 bases lay outside the gene matches. The CDR3 loop spans 15 amino acids. Sequenced input: CD4+ T cells sorted from blood. The source of this sequence is a human donor in good health. The chain carries TRBV19 and TRBJ2-7; TRBD1 aligns across 7 bases. CDR3 in DNA: TGTGCCAGTAGTACCCGAGGGCTAAACCGGGACAGGCAGTACTTC. Protein product: CASSTRGLNRDRQYF.